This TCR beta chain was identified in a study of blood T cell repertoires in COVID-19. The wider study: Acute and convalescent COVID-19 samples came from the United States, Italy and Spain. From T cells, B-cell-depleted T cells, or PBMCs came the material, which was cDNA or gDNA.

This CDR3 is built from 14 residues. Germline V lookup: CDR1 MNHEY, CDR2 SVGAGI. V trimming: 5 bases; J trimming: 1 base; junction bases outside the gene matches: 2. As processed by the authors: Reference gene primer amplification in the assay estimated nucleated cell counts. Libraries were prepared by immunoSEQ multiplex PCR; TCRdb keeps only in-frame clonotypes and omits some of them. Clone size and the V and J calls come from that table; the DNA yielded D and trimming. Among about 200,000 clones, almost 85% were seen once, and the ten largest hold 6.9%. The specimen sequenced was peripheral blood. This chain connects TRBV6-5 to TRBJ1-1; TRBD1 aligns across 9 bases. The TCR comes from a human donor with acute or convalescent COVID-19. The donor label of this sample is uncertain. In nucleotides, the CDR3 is TGTGCCAGCAGTCTGACAGGGGGGAACACTGAAGCTTTCTTT. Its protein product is CASSLTGGNTEAFF.